This T cell receptor beta chain stems from a study of T-cell reconstitution after alpha-beta-depleted transplantation in children. Researchers prepared the TCRbeta library using unique molecular identifiers, the study reports. TCRdb ran MiXCR on the PCR reads and lists one entry per CDR3 protein. The repertoire holds roughly 100,000 distinct CDR3 sequences, about 6.8% seen once, with roughly 15% in the top ten. This clonotype was counted only a few times. Its matching antigen is unknown. Study-level findings and limits: Several hundred rapidly expanded clones from non-depleted graft cells reportedly supplied alpha-beta T cells about two months post-transplant. Certain patients had high TCRbeta diversity at day 60, and it came from recipient T cells and thymic progenitors that survived. One year after transplant, T-cell counts and diversity came mostly from newly produced T cells.

V lost 5 bases and J lost 0; bases outside the gene matches: 5. The CDR3 is 14 amino acids. Per the germline V gene, CDR1 is SGHRS and CDR2 is YFSETQ. This sequence was found in a boy aged 2-9 years with acute lymphoblastic leukemia, due to receive a stem cell transplant. The V call is TRBV5-1, the J call TRBJ2-7; 7 bases line up with TRBD2. The sample was PBMCs, taken before TCRalphabeta/CD19-depleted stem cell transplant. CDR3 residues: CASRVPGGSYEQYF. The DNA for the CDR3 is TGCGCCAGCAGGGTGCCGGGGGGCTCCTACGAGCAGTACTTC.